These 22 T cell receptor beta chains originate from one sample sequenced in a study of beta chain features in type 1 diabetes. Study outcomes and limitations: Researchers report that Type 1 diabetes patients had moderately but significantly shorter TCRB CDR3s across all four CD4+ subsets.

These receptors are not linked to any known antigen. Sequencing targeted expressed TCRB transcripts, as all isolated RNA had been reverse transcribed. Assay: immunoSEQ multiplex PCR; the TCRdb copy retains only in-frame clones and omits some. The sample records about 160,000 clones, 8% to 8.5% being singletons. Sequenced sample: central memory CD4+ T cells from blood. These receptors all come from a young woman with type 1 diabetes.

The gene calls are TRBV28 and TRBJ1-1; no reliable D call. V was cut by 5 bases and J by 0 bases, with 7 bases left in between. This CDR3 region has 13 residues. Germline V CDR1 and CDR2: MDHEN, SYDVKM. CDR3 region: CASSPQMNTEAFF. CDR3 DNA: TGTGCCAGCAGTCCACAAATGAACACTGAAGCTTTCTTT.

The sample holds many counts of this clone. The chain is built from TRBV14 and TRBJ2-7; 7 bases are shared with TRBD2. This CDR3 is 13 amino acids long. The J segment lost 2 bases and the V segment lost 4 bases, leaving 2 bases of the junction unmatched. Germline CDR1 and CDR2: SGHDN and FVKESK. The CDR3 nucleotides read TGTGCCAGCAGCCTTGGGACTACCTACGAGCAGTACTTC. Translation gives CASSLGTTYEQYF. Full variable domain (rest looked up from reference TRBV14 and TRBJ2-7): EAGVTQFPSHSVIEKGQTVTLRCDPISGHDNLYWYRRVMGKEIKFLLHFVKESKQDESGMPNNRFLAERTGGTYSTLKVQPAELEDSGVYFCASSLGTTYEQYFGPGTRLTVT.

This clone was seen a handful of times. The genes are TRBV5-1 and TRBJ2-2, with 8 bases identical to TRBD1. This CDR3 comprises 13 residues. CDR1 and CDR2 from the germline V gene are SGHRS and YFSETQ. The V segment lost 4 bases and the J segment 7 bases; nucleotides outside the gene matches: 3. The CDR3 DNA follows: TGCGCCAGCAGCGGAGGGACAGGCGGGGAGCTGTTTTTT. Translating gives CASSGGTGGELFF. Filled out from reference TRBV5-1 and TRBJ2-2, the complete variable domain reads KAGVTQTPRYLIKTRGQQVTLSCSPISGHRSVSWYQQTPGQGLQFLFEYFSETQRNKGNFPGRFSGRQFSNSRSEMNVSTLELGDSALYLCASSGGTGGELFFGEGSRLTVL.

The chain joins TRBV18 to TRBJ2-7, with D possibly TRBD1 on 5 matching bases. The CDR3 has 15 residues. Per the germline V gene, CDR1 is KGHSH and CDR2 is LQKENI. Between the trimmed V and J ends, which lost 3 bases and 6 bases, there was a span of 18 bases. The CDR3 nucleotides are TGTGCCAGCTCACCTGGGGCGACATTGGGGATCGAGCAGTACTTC. Its translation is CASSPGATLGIEQYF.

A few counts support this clone. The chain links TRBV6-1 to TRBJ2-4; 9 nucleotides align to TRBD1. The CDR3 sequence is 16 residues long. Germline loops: CDR1 MNHNS, CDR2 SASEGT. With 2 bases clipped from V and 7 bases from J, the junction kept 9 bases outside the gene matches. CDR3 residues: CASSESPGQGTNIQYF. DNA of the CDR3: TGTGCCAGCAGTGAATCCCCGGGACAGGGCACCAACATTCAGTACTTC.

The chain combines TRBV7-3 with TRBJ2-3, with 8 bases lining up with TRBD2. The CDR3 is 14 amino acids. The germline CDR1 and CDR2 sequences are SGHTA and FQGTGA. After removal of 5 bases from V and 5 bases from J, the junction contained 6 bases not matched to a gene. CDR3 nucleotides: TGTGCCAGCAGCCCCGGGGGGGCTTTAGATACGCAGTATTTT. Amino acids: CASSPGGALDTQYF.

The chain combines TRBV7-2 with TRBJ2-1; the D gene is possibly TRBD2 (7 bases). Germline V gene lookup returns CDR1 SGHTA and CDR2 FQGNSA. V was trimmed by 3 bases and J by 4 bases, leaving 10 bases between them. This CDR3 has 14 amino acids. The DNA of the CDR3 is TGTGCCAGCAGCTTTGCGGGGGCTTACAATGAGCAGTTCTTC. Its protein is CASSFAGAYNEQFF.

This clone was seen a few times. J is TRBJ1-1 and V is TRBV7-9; tentatively, D is TRBD1 (6 bases). V was cut by 6 bases and J by 7 bases, with 15 bases left in between. This CDR3 has 13 amino acids. Germline loops: CDR1 SEHNR, CDR2 FQNEAQ (reference sequence). CDR3: CASRAPGVGEAFF. The CDR3 nucleotides read TGTGCCAGCAGGGCCCCAGGGGTCGGTGAAGCTTTCTTT.

There are a few counts of this clone. The same CDR3 also results from other DNA sequences found in this sample. V and J are TRBV6-5 and TRBJ1-1; D remains ambiguous. Trimming left V 0 bases short and J 3 bases short, with 8 bases between. This CDR3 comprises 14 residues. Germline V gene data show CDR1 as MNHEY and CDR2 as SVGAGI. The CDR3 loop reads CASSYSAGDTEAFF. CDR3 nucleotides: TGTGCCAGCAGTTACTCTGCCGGGGACACTGAAGCTTTCTTT.

The chain has TRBV7-2 and TRBJ2-3; 7 nucleotides align to TRBD2. The CDR3 runs to 14 residues. Germline assignment: CDR1 SGHTA and CDR2 FQGNSA. Unmatched junction bases numbered 6, after V lost 7 bases and J lost 2 bases. The CDR3 region has the DNA TGTGCCAGCAACCCAGCGGGGATCACAGATACGCAGTATTTT. This encodes CASNPAGITDTQYF.

Many counts were recorded for this clone. V is TRBV5-1 and J is TRBJ2-2, with 8 bases matching TRBD1. The CDR3 loop spans 15 amino acids. The junction had 6 bases not matched to a gene; V was cut back by 4 bases and J by 4 bases. CDR1 is SGHRS, CDR2 YFSETQ, per germline. The CDR3 loop reads CASSRGQGGTGELFF. CDR3 nucleotides: TGCGCCAGCAGCCGAGGACAGGGAGGCACCGGGGAGCTGTTTTTT.

This clone has a handful of counts. The chain couples TRBV5-6 to TRBJ2-5, with D perhaps matching TRBD1 (6 bases). The CDR3 consists of 14 residues. Trimming stripped 4 bases from V and 5 bases from J, with 15 bases between. Germline V lookup: CDR1 SGHDT, CDR2 YYEEEE. CDR3 loop: CASSRGSGGETQYF. In DNA form, the CDR3 reads TGTGCCAGCAGCAGGGGGTCCGGCGGGGAGACCCAGTACTTC.

The CDR3 nucleotides read TGTGCCAGCACGACAGGGTTAGGCAATCAGCCCCAGCATTTT. This sequence encodes CASTTGLGNQPQHF. J is TRBJ1-5 and V is TRBV7-2, with 7 bases fitting TRBD1. V lost 7 bases and J lost 2; bases outside the gene matches: 5. The CDR3 is 14 residues long. CDR1 and CDR2 (germline): SGHTA, FQGNSA. The full variable domain, with the rest looked up from reference TRBV7-2 and TRBJ1-5, is GAGVSQSPSNKVTEKGKDVELRCDPISGHTALYWYRQSLGQGLEFLIYFQGNSAPDKSGLPSDRFSAERTGGSVSTLTIQRTQQEDSAVYLCASTTGLGNQPQHFGDGTRLSIL.

The sample holds a few counts of this clone. The J gene is TRBJ2-7, the V gene TRBV5-4, with D uncertain. The CDR3 has 13 residues. Trimming cost V 10 bases and J 2 bases, with 16 bases left between them. The V gene's germline CDR1 is SGHNT and CDR2 YYREEE (reference sequence). This CDR3 is CAGRTGGAYEQYF. For the CDR3, the DNA is TGTGCCGGTCGAACTGGTGGAGCCTACGAGCAGTACTTC.

The V gene is TRBV7-3, the J gene TRBJ1-2, with D unresolved. The CDR3 runs 14 residues. Trimming took off 0 bases at V and 7 bases at J, with 12 bases between the two ends. CDR1 is SGHTA and CDR2 is FQGTGA in the germline V gene. In DNA, the CDR3 is TGTGCCAGCAGCTTAACAGGAGGGAGTGGTGGCTACACCTTC. Translation: CASSLTGGSGGYTF.

This chain links TRBV28 with TRBJ2-5; the match to TRBD2 covers 7 bases. The CDR3 is 12 residues long. The V gene's germline CDR1 is MDHEN and CDR2 SYDVKM. V gave up 11 bases and J gave up 1 base; unmatched junction bases: 4. The CDR3 here is CAVGGIQETQYF. CDR3 sequence (DNA): TGTGCCGTGGGAGGGATCCAAGAGACCCAGTACTTC.

The chain combines TRBV20-1 with TRBJ2-7; D remains ambiguous. Trimming took off 3 bases at V and 4 bases at J, with 7 bases between the two ends. CDR3 length: 11 residues. CDR1 is DFQATT and CDR2 is SNEGSKA in the germline V gene (reference sequence). The CDR3 nucleotides are TGCAGTGCTAGTCAGTCGTACGAGCAGTACTTC. Amino acids: CSASQSYEQYF.

This clone showed up just a few times. This rearrangement joins TRBV5-1 to TRBJ1-1; D is perhaps TRBD1 (5 bases). V was trimmed by 0 bases and J by 5 bases, leaving 8 bases between them. The CDR3 has 13 residues. The germline V gene has CDR1 SGHRS and CDR2 YFSETQ. The CDR3 sequence is CASSLVPGTEAFF. The CDR3 DNA follows: TGCGCCAGCAGCTTGGTCCCAGGGACTGAAGCTTTCTTT. The full variable domain, rest sourced from reference TRBV5-1 and TRBJ1-1, is KAGVTQTPRYLIKTRGQQVTLSCSPISGHRSVSWYQQTPGQGLQFLFEYFSETQRNKGNFPGRFSGRQFSNSRSEMNVSTLELGDSALYLCASSLVPGTEAFFGQGTRLTVV.

This clone was seen a few times. The chain uses TRBV7-2 and TRBJ2-5, with TRBD2 as a possible D gene (5 bases). V was shortened by 5 bases and J by 5 bases, with 18 bases between the two germline ends. The CDR3 covers 15 residues. Germline values: CDR1 SGHTA, CDR2 FQGNSA. CDR3 DNA: TGTGCCAGCAGCAGCGGCGGAGCATCAGGCGAGACCCAGTACTTC. Translating gives CASSSGGASGETQYF.

At least ten counts were recorded for this clone. The chain employs TRBV7-2 and TRBJ1-6, with 7 bases that match TRBD1. This CDR3 is built from 18 residues. Germline trimming cut 5 bases from V and 5 bases from J; bases unmatched to any gene: 15. The germline CDR1 and CDR2 sequences are SGHTA and FQGNSA. This chain's CDR3 is CASSPLGLGRGNNSPLHF. CDR3 nucleotides: TGTGCCAGCAGCCCATTGGGGTTAGGCAGGGGGAATAATTCACCCCTCCACTTT.

The V call is TRBV18, the J call TRBJ2-1; D is unresolved. V was clipped by 3 bases and J by 0 bases, with 6 bases between them. The CDR3 contains 14 residues. Germline CDR1 KGHSH, CDR2 LQKENI. CDR3 residues: CASSPSSSYNEQFF. CDR3 nucleotide sequence: TGTGCCAGCTCACCCTCTAGCTCCTACAATGAGCAGTTCTTC.

This clone was seen a handful of times. This sequence joins TRBV6-1 and TRBJ2-1; 8 bases map to TRBD2. The germline V gene has CDR1 MNHNS and CDR2 SASEGT. V was clipped by 6 bases and J by 15 bases; unmatched bases: 13. This CDR3 has 13 amino acids. The CDR3 is CASSEYIAGSTFF. The CDR3 DNA follows: TGTGCCAGCAGCGAATATATAGCGGGAAGCACGTTCTTC.